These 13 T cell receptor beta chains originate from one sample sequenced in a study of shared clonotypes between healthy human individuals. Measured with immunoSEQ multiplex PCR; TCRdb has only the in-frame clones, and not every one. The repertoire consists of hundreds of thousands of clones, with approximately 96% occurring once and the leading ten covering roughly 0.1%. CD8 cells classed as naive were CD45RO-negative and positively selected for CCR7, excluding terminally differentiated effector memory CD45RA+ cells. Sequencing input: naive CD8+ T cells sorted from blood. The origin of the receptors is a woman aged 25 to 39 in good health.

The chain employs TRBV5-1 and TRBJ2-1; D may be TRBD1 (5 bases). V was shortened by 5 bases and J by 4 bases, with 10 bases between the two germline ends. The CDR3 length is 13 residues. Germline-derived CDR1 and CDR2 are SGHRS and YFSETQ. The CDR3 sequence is CASRPDTYNEQFF. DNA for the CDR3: TGCGCCAGCAGACCGGACACATACAATGAGCAGTTCTTC.

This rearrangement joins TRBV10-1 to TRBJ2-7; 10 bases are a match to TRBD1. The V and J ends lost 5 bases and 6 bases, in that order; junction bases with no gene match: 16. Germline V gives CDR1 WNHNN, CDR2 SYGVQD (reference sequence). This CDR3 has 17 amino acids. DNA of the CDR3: TGCGCCAGCAGTCCAAGCCCTGGGGACAGGGGTGTCGGCGAGCAGTACTTC. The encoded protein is CASSPSPGDRGVGEQYF.

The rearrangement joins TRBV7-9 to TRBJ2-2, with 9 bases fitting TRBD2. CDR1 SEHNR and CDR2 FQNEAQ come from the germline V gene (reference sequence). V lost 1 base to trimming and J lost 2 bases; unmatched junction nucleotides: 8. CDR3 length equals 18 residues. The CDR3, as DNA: TGTGCCAGCAGCTTAGGCGGGCGGGAGGGCCTCAACACCGGGGAGCTGTTTTTT. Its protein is CASSLGGREGLNTGELFF. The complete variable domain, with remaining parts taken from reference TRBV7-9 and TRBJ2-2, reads DTGVSQNPRHKITKRGQNVTFRCDPISEHNRLYWYRQTLGQGPEFLTYFQNEAQLEKSRLLSDRFSAERPKGSFSTLEIQRTEQGDSAMYLCASSLGGREGLNTGELFFGEGSRLTVL.

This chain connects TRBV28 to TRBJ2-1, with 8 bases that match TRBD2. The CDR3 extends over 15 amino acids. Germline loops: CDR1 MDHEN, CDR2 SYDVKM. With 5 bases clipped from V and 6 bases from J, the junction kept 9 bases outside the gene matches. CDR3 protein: CASSERESPSNEQFF. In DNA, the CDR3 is TGTGCCAGCAGTGAGCGGGAGTCCCCTTCCAATGAGCAGTTCTTC.

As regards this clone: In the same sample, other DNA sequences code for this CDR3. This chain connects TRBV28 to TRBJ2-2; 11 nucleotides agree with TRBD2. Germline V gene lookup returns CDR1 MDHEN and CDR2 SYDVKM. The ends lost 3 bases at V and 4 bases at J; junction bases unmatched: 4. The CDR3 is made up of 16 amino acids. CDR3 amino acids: CASSLRLAGGTGELFF. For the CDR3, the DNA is TGTGCCAGCAGTTTGCGCCTAGCGGGAGGCACCGGGGAGCTGTTTTTT. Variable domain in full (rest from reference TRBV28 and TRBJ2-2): DVKVTQSSRYLVKRTGEKVFLECVQDMDHENMFWYRQDPGLGLRLIYFSYDVKMKEKGDIPEGYSVSREKKERFSLILESASTNQTSMYLCASSLRLAGGTGELFFGEGSRLTVL.

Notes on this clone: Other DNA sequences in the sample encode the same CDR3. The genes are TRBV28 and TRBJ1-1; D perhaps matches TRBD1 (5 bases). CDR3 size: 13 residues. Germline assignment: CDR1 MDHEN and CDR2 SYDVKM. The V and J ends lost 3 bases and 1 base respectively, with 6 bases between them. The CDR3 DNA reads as TGTGCCAGCAGTTTCGGACAGAACACTGAAGCTTTCTTT. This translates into CASSFGQNTEAFF.

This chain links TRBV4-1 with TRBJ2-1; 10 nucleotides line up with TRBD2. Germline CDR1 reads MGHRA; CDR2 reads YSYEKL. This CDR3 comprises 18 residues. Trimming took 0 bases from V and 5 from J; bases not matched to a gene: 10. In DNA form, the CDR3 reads TGCGCCAGCAGCCAAGATCGGAGTGGCGGACTAGCGGACAATGAGCAGTTCTTC. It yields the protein CASSQDRSGGLADNEQFF.

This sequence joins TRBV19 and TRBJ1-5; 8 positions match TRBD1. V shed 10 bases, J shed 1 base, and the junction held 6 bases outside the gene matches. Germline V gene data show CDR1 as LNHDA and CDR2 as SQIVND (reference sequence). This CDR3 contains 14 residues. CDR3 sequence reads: CATWTGISNQPQHF. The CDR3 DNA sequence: TGTGCCACATGGACAGGGATAAGCAATCAGCCCCAGCATTTT.

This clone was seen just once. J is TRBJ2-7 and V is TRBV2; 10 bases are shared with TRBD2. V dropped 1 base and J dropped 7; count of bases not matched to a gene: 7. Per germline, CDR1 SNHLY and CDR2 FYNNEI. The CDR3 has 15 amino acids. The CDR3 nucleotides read TGTGCCAGCAGTGAAGTTCTAGCGGGAGTCGGAGAGCAGTACTTC. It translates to CASSEVLAGVGEQYF. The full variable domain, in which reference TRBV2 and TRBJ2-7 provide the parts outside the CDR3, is EPEVTQTPSHQVTQMGQEVILRCVPISNHLYFYWYRQILGQKVEFLVSFYNNEISEKSEIFDDQFSVERPDGSNFTLKIRSTKLEDSAMYFCASSEVLAGVGEQYFGPGTRLTVT.

As DNA, the CDR3 is TGTGCCAGCAGCCCTCAGGGGTCTAGCACAGATACGCAGTATTTT. Translation: CASSPQGSSTDTQYF. The chain carries TRBV14 and TRBJ2-3; tentative D call: TRBD1 (6 bases). There are 15 residues in the CDR3. Per germline, CDR1 SGHDN and CDR2 FVKESK. The V and J ends lost 4 bases and 0 bases respectively, with 11 bases between them.

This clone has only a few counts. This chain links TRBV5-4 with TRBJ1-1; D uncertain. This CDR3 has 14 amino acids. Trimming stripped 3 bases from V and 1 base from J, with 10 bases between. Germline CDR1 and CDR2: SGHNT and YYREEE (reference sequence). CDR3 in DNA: TGTGCCAGCAGCTGGTTAGCAGCGAACACTGAAGCTTTCTTT. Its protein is CASSWLAANTEAFF.

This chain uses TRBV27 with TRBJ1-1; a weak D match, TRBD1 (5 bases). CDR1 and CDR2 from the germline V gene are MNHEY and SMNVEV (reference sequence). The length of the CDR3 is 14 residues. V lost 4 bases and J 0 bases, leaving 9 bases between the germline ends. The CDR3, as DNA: TGTGCCAGCAGTTCAGGGCAGGTGAACACTGAAGCTTTCTTT. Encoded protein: CASSSGQVNTEAFF.

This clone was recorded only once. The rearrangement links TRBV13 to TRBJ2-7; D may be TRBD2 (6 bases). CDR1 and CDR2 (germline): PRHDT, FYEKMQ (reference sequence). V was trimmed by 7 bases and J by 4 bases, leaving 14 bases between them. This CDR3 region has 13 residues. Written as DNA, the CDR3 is TGTGCCAGCACACGGGAGTCAAGTTACGAGCAGTACTTC. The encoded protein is CASTRESSYEQYF.